Presented here are 3 T cell receptor beta chains from one specimen sequenced in a study of blood T cell repertoires in COVID-19. Only in-frame clones appear in the TCRdb table, and some are missing; sequencing was by immunoSEQ multiplex PCR. The sample consists of 350,000 to 450,000 clones, around 83% of them appearing once. Sequencing used PBMCs or T cells enriched from blood (not recorded which). These TCRs come from a woman between 45 and 60 years old who had recovered from COVID-19.

J is TRBJ2-5 and V is TRBV10-1; 7 positions match TRBD1. Germline-derived CDR1 and CDR2 are WNHNN and SYGVQD (reference sequence). The CDR3 runs 12 residues. V gave up 6 bases and J gave up 2 bases; unmatched junction bases: 0. The CDR3 DNA is TGCGCCAGCAGGGACAGGCAAGAGACCCAGTACTTC. Translating it yields CASRDRQETQYF.

The rearrangement joins TRBV10-3 to TRBJ1-6; 8 nucleotides line up with TRBD1. Germline V lookup: CDR1 ENHRY, CDR2 SYGVKD. The CDR3 loop spans 14 amino acids. V was pared by 10 bases and J by 6 bases, with 8 bases of the junction left unmatched. The CDR3 is CATSQGAVNSPLHF. The CDR3, as DNA: TGTGCCACCAGCCAGGGGGCGGTTAATTCACCCCTCCACTTT.

The rearrangement uses TRBV7-9 and TRBJ2-4, with 8 bases identical to TRBD2. The CDR3 extends over 18 amino acids. Germline lookup yields CDR1 SEHNR and CDR2 FQNEAQ (reference sequence). V shed 1 base, J shed 1 base, and the junction held 9 bases outside the gene matches. Written as DNA, the CDR3 is TGTGCCAGCAGCTTAGGGCCTCCGGGGGGGCCGGCCAAAAACATTCAGTACTTC. It specifies CASSLGPPGGPAKNIQYF. Drawing the rest from reference TRBV7-9 and TRBJ2-4, the complete variable domain is DTGVSQNPRHKITKRGQNVTFRCDPISEHNRLYWYRQTLGQGPEFLTYFQNEAQLEKSRLLSDRFSAERPKGSFSTLEIQRTEQGDSAMYLCASSLGPPGGPAKNIQYFGAGTRLSVL.